The 9 T cell receptor beta chains below come from one sample, sequenced in a study of cytomegalovirus exposure and HLA in healthy donors. In the PCR, 60 Vbeta and 13 Jbeta primers were used. The repertoire was sequenced with immunoSEQ multiplex PCR; TCRdb's copy has only in-frame clones and lacks some. In the table there are approximately 300,000 clones, 80% of which are singletons. Specimen: PBMCs. These receptors all come from a girl aged 2 to 10 in good health and CMV-seronegative.

In this sample, this clone turned up once. The chain employs TRBV6-5 and TRBJ2-2, with D unresolved. Germline CDR1 MNHEY, CDR2 SVGAGI. CDR3 size: 16 residues. The V end was cut by 1 base, the J end by 0 bases, with 9 bases between. CDR3 in amino acids: CASSYFPGSNTGELFF. The DNA for the CDR3 is TGTGCCAGCAGTTACTTCCCCGGTTCGAACACCGGGGAGCTGTTTTTT.

This clone was seen a single time. The chain recombines TRBV7-3 with TRBJ2-5; no clear D. V lost 5 bases and J 5 bases, leaving 12 bases between the germline ends. Germline V gene lookup returns CDR1 SGHTA and CDR2 FQGTGA. This CDR3 spans 13 amino acids. CDR3 nucleotides: TGTGCCAGCAGCCAAACTTCGTTGGAGACCCAGTACTTC. The encoded protein is CASSQTSLETQYF. The full variable domain, its missing parts supplied by reference TRBV7-3 and TRBJ2-5, is GAGVSQTPSNKVTEKGKYVELRCDPISGHTALYWYRQSLGQGPEFLIYFQGTGAADDSGLPNDRFFAVRPEGSVSTLKIQRTERGDSAVYLCASSQTSLETQYFGPGTRLLVL.

The rearrangement links TRBV25-1 to TRBJ2-3, with D perhaps TRBD1 (5 bases). The germline V and J ends were trimmed by 3 bases and 2 bases, with 12 bases remaining between them. The CDR3 runs to 15 residues. From germline, CDR1 is MGHDK and CDR2 SYGVNS. The CDR3 reads CASSDHQGTTDTQYF. CDR3 nucleotide sequence: TGTGCCAGCAGTGATCACCAGGGCACCACAGATACGCAGTATTTT. The variable domain in full, with the rest retrieved from reference TRBV25-1 and TRBJ2-3, is EADIYQTPRYLVIGTGKKITLECSQTMGHDKMYWYQQDPGMELHLIHYSYGVNSTEKGDLSSESTVSRIRTEHFPLTLESARPSHTSQYLCASSDHQGTTDTQYFGPGTRLTVL.

This clone was seen once. J is TRBJ2-7 and V is TRBV15; 9 positions match TRBD1. Losses at the gene ends were 1 base for V and 5 bases for J; bases not matched to a gene: 12. The CDR3 is 17 amino acids. The germline V gene encodes CDR1 LNHNV and CDR2 YYDKDF (reference sequence). Written as DNA, the CDR3 is TGTGCCACCAGCAGAGTGCCCTCTGGGACAGGGTTCAACGAGCAGTACTTC. Protein sequence: CATSRVPSGTGFNEQYF. Full variable domain (outside the CDR3, taken from reference TRBV15 and TRBJ2-7): DAMVIQNPRYQVTQFGKPVTLSCSQTLNHNVMYWYQQKSSQAPKLLFHYYDKDFNNEADTPDNFQSRRPNTSFCFLDIRSPGLGDTAMYLCATSRVPSGTGFNEQYFGPGTRLTVT.

This chain joins TRBV7-8 and TRBJ2-7; weak D call: TRBD2 (6 bases). V was shortened by 1 base and J by 0 bases, with 25 bases between the two germline ends. The CDR3 is 20 amino acids. Germline loops: CDR1 SGHVS, CDR2 FQNEAQ. The CDR3 bases are TGTGCCAGCAGCTTAGTCTCCCCCCGACTAGATCCAAGGAGCTCCTACGAGCAGTACTTC. Protein: CASSLVSPRLDPRSSYEQYF.

The rearrangement joins TRBV5-1 to TRBJ2-1, with TRBD1 as a possible D gene (5 bases). The V end was cut by 1 base, the J end by 13 bases, with 18 bases between. The CDR3 is 14 amino acids. The germline gives CDR1 SGHRS, CDR2 YFSETQ. CDR3 sequence: CASSLTDPWQGQFF. CDR3 bases: TGCGCCAGCAGCTTGACTGATCCTTGGCAGGGCCAGTTCTTC.

The chain carries TRBV7-3 and TRBJ1-2; D gene uncertain. The germline V and J ends were trimmed by 0 bases and 2 bases, with 7 bases remaining between them. Germline lookup yields CDR1 SGHTA and CDR2 FQGTGA. The CDR3 is made up of 14 amino acids. Written as DNA, the CDR3 is TGTGCCAGCAGCTTAACTTCCGGGAACTATGGCTACACCTTC. Translating it yields CASSLTSGNYGYTF.

In DNA form, the CDR3 reads TGTGCCGTAGAAAGACAGGGTACCACTGAAGCTTTCTTT. It yields the protein CAVERQGTTEAFF. J is TRBJ1-1 and V is TRBV6-1, with 7 bases identical to TRBD1. The trim removed 11 bases at V and 4 bases at J, leaving 10 bases unmatched. Germline V gene lookup returns CDR1 MNHNS and CDR2 SASEGT. The CDR3 consists of 13 residues.

This chain connects TRBV28 to TRBJ1-2, with 8 bases identical to TRBD1. Germline CDR1 and CDR2: MDHEN and SYDVKM. V shed 1 base, J shed 6 bases, and the junction held 13 bases outside the gene matches. The length of the CDR3 is 17 residues. The CDR3 nucleotides are TGTGCCAGCAGTTTATCCATGACAGGGGTAGGGTTAAATGGCTACACCTTC. Amino acids: CASSLSMTGVGLNGYTF.